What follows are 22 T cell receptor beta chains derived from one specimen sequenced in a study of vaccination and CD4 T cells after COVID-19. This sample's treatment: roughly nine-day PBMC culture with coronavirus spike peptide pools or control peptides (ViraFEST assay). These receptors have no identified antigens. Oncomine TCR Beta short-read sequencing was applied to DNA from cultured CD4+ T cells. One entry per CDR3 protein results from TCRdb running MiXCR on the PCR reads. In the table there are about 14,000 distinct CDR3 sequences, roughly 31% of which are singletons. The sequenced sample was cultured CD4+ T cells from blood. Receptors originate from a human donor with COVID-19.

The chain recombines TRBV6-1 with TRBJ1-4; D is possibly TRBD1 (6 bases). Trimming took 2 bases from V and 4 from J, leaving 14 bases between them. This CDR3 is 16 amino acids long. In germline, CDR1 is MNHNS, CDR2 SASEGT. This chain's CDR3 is CASSESIGGVNEKLFF. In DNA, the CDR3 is TGTGCCAGCAGTGAATCTATAGGGGGGGTTAATGAAAAACTGTTTTTT.

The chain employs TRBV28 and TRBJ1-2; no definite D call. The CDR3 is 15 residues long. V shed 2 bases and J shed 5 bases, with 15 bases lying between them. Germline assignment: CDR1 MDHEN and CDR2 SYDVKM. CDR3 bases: TGTGCCAGCAGTTTAAGTTTCGGCAGCCCATATGGCTACACCTTC. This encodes CASSLSFGSPYGYTF.

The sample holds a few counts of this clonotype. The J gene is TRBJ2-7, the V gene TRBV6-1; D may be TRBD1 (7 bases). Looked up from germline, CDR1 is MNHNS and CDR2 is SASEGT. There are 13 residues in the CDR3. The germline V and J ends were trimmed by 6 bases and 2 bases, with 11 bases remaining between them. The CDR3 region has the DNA TGTGCCAGCAGCCCAGGGGGGACCTACGAGCAGTACTTC. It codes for CASSPGGTYEQYF.

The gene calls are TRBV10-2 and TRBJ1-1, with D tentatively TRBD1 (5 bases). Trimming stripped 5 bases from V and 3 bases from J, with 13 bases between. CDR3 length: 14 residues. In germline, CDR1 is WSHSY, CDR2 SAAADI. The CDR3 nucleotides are TGCGCCAGCAGTCGCGGGGGGGTCTACACTGAAGCTTTCTTT. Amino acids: CASSRGGVYTEAFF.

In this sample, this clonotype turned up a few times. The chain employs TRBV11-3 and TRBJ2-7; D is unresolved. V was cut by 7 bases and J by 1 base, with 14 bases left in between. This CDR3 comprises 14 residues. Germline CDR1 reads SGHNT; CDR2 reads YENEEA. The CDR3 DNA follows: TGTGCCAGCACCCCCCCGACGGCTTCCTACGAGCAGTACTTC. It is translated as CASTPPTASYEQYF.

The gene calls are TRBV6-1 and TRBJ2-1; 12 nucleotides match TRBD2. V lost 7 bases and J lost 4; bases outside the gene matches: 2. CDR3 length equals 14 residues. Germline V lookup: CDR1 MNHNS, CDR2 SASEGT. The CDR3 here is CASNLAGGYNEQFF. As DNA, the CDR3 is TGTGCCAGCAACCTAGCGGGGGGGTACAATGAGCAGTTCTTC.

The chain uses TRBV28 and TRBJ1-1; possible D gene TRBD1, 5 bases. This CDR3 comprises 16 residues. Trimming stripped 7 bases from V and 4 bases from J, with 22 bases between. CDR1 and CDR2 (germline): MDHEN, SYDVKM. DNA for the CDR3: TGTGCCAGCACCGAAGTTCTTAAGGGGAGAGGCACTGAAGCTTTCTTT. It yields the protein CASTEVLKGRGTEAFF.

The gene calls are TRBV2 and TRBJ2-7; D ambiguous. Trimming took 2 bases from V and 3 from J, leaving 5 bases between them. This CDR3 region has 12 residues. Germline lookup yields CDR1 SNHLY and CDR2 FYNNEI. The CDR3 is CASSERLYEQYF. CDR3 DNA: TGTGCCAGCAGTGAACGACTCTACGAGCAGTACTTC.

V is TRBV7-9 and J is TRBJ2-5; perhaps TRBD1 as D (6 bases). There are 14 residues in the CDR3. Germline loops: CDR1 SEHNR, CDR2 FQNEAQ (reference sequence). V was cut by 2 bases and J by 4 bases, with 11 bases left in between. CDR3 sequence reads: CASSLQTGLETQYF. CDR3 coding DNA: TGTGCCAGCAGCTTACAGACAGGCTTAGAGACCCAGTACTTC.

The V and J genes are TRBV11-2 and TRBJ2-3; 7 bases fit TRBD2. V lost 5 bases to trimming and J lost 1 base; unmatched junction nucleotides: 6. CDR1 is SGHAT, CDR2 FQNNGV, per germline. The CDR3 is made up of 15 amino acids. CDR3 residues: CASSKTSRGTDTQYF. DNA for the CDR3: TGTGCCAGCAGCAAGACTAGCAGGGGCACAGATACGCAGTATTTT.

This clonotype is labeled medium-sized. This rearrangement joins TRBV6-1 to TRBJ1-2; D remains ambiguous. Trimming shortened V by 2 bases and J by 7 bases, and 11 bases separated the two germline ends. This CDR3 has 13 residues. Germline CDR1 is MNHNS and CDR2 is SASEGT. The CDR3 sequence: CASSEMGSGGYTF. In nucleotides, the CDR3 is TGTGCCAGCAGTGAAATGGGTAGTGGTGGCTACACCTTC.

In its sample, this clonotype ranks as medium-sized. CDR3 region: CASSYIGRDEGYTF. CDR3 nucleotide sequence: TGTGCCAGCAGTTACATCGGGAGGGATGAAGGCTACACCTTC. The V call is TRBV6-5, the J call TRBJ1-2; D not resolved. Germline V gene sequence: CDR1 MNHEY, CDR2 SVGAGI. Trimming cost V 2 bases and J 8 bases, with 15 bases left between them. This CDR3 spans 14 amino acids.

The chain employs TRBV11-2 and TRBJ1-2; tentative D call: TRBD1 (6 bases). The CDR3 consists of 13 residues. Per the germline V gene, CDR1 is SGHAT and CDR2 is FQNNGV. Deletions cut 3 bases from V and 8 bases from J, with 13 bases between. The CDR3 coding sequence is TGTGCCAGCAGCTTCACAGGGATCGGCGGCTACACCTTC. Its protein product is CASSFTGIGGYTF.

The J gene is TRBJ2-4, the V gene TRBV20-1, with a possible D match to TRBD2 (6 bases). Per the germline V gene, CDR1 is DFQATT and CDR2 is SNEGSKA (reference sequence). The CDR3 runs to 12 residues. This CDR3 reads CSAAGGRDIQYF. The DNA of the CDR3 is TGCAGCGCCGCCGGGGGTCGGGACATTCAGTACTTC.

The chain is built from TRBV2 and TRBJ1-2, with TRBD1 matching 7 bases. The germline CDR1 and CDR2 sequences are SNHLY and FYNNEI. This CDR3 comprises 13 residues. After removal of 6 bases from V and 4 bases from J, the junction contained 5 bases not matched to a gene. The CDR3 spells CASSATGIYGYTF. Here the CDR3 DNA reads TGTGCCAGCAGCGCGACAGGGATCTATGGCTACACCTTC.

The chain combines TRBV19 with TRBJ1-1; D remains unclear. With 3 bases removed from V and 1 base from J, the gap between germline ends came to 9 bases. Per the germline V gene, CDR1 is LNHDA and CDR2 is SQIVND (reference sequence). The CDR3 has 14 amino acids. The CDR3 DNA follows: TGTGCCAGTAGTATCCCCAAGGCGAACACTGAAGCTTTCTTT. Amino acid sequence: CASSIPKANTEAFF. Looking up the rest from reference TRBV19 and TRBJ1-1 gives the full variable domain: DGGITQSPKYLFRKEGQNVTLSCEQNLNHDAMYWYRQDPGQGLRLIYYSQIVNDFQKGDIAEGYSVSREKKESFPLTVTSAQKNPTAFYLCASSIPKANTEAFFGQGTRLTVV.

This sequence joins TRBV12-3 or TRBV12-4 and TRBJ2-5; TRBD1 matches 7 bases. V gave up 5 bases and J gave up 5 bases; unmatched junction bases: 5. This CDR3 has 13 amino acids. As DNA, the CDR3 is TGTGCCAGCAGTATTAAACAGGGGGAGACCCAGTACTTC. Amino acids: CASSIKQGETQYF.

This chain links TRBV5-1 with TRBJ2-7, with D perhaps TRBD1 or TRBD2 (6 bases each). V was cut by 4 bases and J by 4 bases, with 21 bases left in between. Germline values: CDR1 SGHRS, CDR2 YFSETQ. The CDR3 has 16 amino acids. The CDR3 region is CASSHGTGRLRYEQYF. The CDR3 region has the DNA TGCGCCAGCAGCCACGGAACAGGGAGGTTGAGGTACGAGCAGTACTTC.

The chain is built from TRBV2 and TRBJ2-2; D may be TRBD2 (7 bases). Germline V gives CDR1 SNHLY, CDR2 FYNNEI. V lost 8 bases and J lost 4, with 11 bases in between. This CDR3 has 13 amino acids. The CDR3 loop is CASGGAFTGELFF. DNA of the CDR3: TGTGCCAGCGGGGGGGCCTTCACCGGGGAGCTGTTTTTT. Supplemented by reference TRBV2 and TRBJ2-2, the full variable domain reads EPEVTQTPSHQVTQMGQEVILRCVPISNHLYFYWYRQILGQKVEFLVSFYNNEISEKSEIFDDQFSVERPDGSNFTLKIRSTKLEDSAMYFCASGGAFTGELFFGEGSRLTVL.

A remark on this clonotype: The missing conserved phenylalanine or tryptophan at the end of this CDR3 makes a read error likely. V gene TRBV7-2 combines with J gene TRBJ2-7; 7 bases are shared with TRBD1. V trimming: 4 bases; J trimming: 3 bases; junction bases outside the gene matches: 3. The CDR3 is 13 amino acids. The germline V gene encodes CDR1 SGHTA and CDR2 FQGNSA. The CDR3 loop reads CASSWGQHYEQYL. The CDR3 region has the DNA TGTGCCAGCAGCTGGGGACAGCACTACGAGCAGTACCTC.

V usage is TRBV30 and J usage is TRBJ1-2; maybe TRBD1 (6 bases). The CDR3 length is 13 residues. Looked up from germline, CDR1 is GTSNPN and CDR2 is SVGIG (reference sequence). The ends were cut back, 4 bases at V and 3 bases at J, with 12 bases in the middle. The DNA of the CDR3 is TGTGCCTGGACGGGGGGCAGGGACTATGGCTACACCTTC. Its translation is CAWTGGRDYGYTF.

The CDR3 reads CASSPGTASYEQYF. The CDR3 bases are TGTGCCAGCTCCCCCGGGACAGCCTCCTACGAGCAGTACTTC. The chain couples TRBV18 to TRBJ2-7; 7 bases match TRBD1. This CDR3 contains 14 residues. V lost 6 bases, J lost 0 bases, and 5 bases stayed unmatched. Germline assignment: CDR1 KGHSH and CDR2 LQKENI. Complete variable domain (other parts from reference TRBV18 and TRBJ2-7): NAGVMQNPRHLVRRRGQEARLRCSPMKGHSHVYWYRQLPEEGLKFMVYLQKENIIDESGMPKERFSAEFPKEGPSILRIQQVVRGDSAAYFCASSPGTASYEQYFGPGTRLTVT.